This T cell receptor (beta chain) appears in the sequencing data of a study of tumor-infiltrating lymphocytes in primary liver carcinoma. Each 20-30 mg portion of unsorted bulk tissue served as the source for co-extraction of RNA and DNA. V was clipped by 6 bases and J by 9 bases, with 18 bases between them. This CDR3 has 13 residues. Germline V gene lookup returns CDR1 ENHRY and CDR2 SYGVKD. Production of TCR beta cDNA used around 0.45 ug total RNA together with a constant-region primer. For TCR beta, libraries were produced by three nested multiplex PCR rounds using slightly modified ARM-PCR. Running ten to eleven cycles apiece, the first two PCR rounds relied on TRBV1-TRBV30 forward primers together with a C-beta reverse primer. TCRdb reprocessed the multiplex PCR reads via MiXCR and lists one record per CDR3 protein. Of about 66,000 distinct CDR3 sequences in the sample, about two thirds were seen once.

The receptor was derived from a man aged 35 to 55 with primary liver carcinoma and hepatitis B virus infection. The specimen was liver tumor tissue from sampling region 4. Noted subset: tumor region T4, right-lateral pole. V usage is TRBV10-3 and J usage is TRBJ2-7; D not resolved. In DNA, the CDR3 is TGTGCCATCAGAGACCAATCGCCCTCCGTGCAGTACTTC. It translates to CAIRDQSPSVQYF.